The T cell receptor (beta chain) described here comes from a study of cytomegalovirus exposure and HLA in healthy donors. The overall study: Unique TCRs from HLA-typed donors, around 79 million of them, were held in an early data release. Study-level findings and limits: The classifier reportedly diagnosed cytomegalovirus status with high sensitivity and specificity. The study listed 150 to 200 cytomegalovirus-associated TCR beta chains.

Concerning this clone itself: Its specificity is unknown.

Trimming removed 4 bases from V and 3 bases from J; junction bases left unmatched: 7. The CDR3 totals 15 residues. The germline V gene has CDR1 SGHNT and CDR2 YYREEE (reference sequence). PCR was performed using 60 Vbeta and 13 Jbeta primers. Using immunoSEQ multiplex PCR, the repertoire was profiled, and TCRdb retains in-frame clones only, with some absent. The table lists about 110,000 clones. The receptor comes from a man between 25 and 39 years old in good health and CMV-seronegative. The V gene is TRBV5-4, the J gene TRBJ1-2; TRBD1 matches 9 bases. Sequencing input: PBMCs. The DNA for the CDR3 is TGTGCCAGCAGCCCCCCGGACAGGGGCGACTATGGCTACACCTTC. Translation: CASSPPDRGDYGYTF.